This T cell receptor beta chain was recovered during a study of CD8 T cells in Susac syndrome. In regard to this clonotype: Its antigen is not identified.

Overall study results and limits: Regarding the TCR sequencing and HLA analysis, the study admitted that a relatively small number of individuals were involved.

With random hexamers, reverse transcription was performed on about 0.5 to 1 ug of RNA. The CDR3 of TCR beta was amplified by immunoSEQ multiplex PCR across 54 Vbeta and 13 Jbeta. TCRdb ran MiXCR on the immunoSEQ multiplex PCR reads and lists one entry per CDR3 protein. The data hold fewer than 150,000 distinct CDR3 sequences, with about 93% observed a single time. High-throughput TCR beta sequencing covered peripheral CD8+ and CD4+ T cells. FACS enriched CD8+ TEMRA cells, while bulk CD8+ and CD4+ were negatively isolated. The sample comprised CD8+ T cells from PBMCs. The TCR was taken from a human donor in good health.

CDR3 sequence (DNA): TGCAGCATAGGGGAAAGCCCCCAGATTTTCCATACGCAGTATTTT. It specifies CSIGESPQIFHTQYF. V gene TRBV29-1 combines with J gene TRBJ2-3; weak D call: TRBD1 (5 bases). V shed 8 bases and J shed 7 bases, with 25 bases lying between them. CDR3 size: 15 residues. Germline CDR1 reads SQVTM; CDR2 reads ANQGSEA.